The 31 T cell receptor beta chains below come from one sample, sequenced in a study of human T cells and chemical hapten exposure. Time point specified: patch test 2, 6 weeks after DPC sensitization. Treatment here: therapeutic diphenylcyclopropenone sensitization with weekly scalp DPC. TCRdb reprocessed the RACE reads with MiXCR, giving one entry per CDR3 protein. The sample has about 350,000 distinct CDR3 sequences; around 6% are singletons. The sequencing here drew on whole blood, taken in connection with sensitization to the hapten diphenylcyclopropenone (DPC). These receptors were taken from a woman aged 18-30 years with alopecia areata. Some clones in this sample may be carry-over from other donors' samples.

This clonotype was detected many times. The chain couples TRBV14 to TRBJ1-2; D gene unclear. The CDR3 contains 15 residues. Per the germline V gene, CDR1 is SGHDN and CDR2 is FVKESK. The ends were cut back, 0 bases at V and 2 bases at J, with 10 bases in the middle. The CDR3 sequence: CASSQDGTLNYGYTF. CDR3 coding DNA: TGTGCCAGCAGCCAAGATGGCACGCTCAACTATGGCTACACCTTC.

The sample holds many counts of this clonotype. V usage is TRBV2 and J usage is TRBJ1-2, with no clear D. The CDR3 is 12 amino acids. CDR1 and CDR2 from the germline V gene are SNHLY and FYNNEI. V shed 5 bases and J shed 4 bases, with 8 bases lying between them. The CDR3 loop reads CASSPDPYGYTF. CDR3 DNA sequence: TGTGCCAGCAGTCCCGATCCCTATGGCTACACCTTC.

The V call is TRBV4-3, the J call TRBJ1-6; 9 nucleotides match TRBD1. The CDR3 extends over 16 amino acids. V was pared by 1 base and J by 9 bases, with 7 bases of the junction left unmatched. The germline gives CDR1 LGHNA, CDR2 YSLEER. CDR3 bases: TGCGCCAGCAGCCAAGTCACAGGGGGCGAAAGTTCACCCCTCCACTTT. This encodes CASSQVTGGESSPLHF.

This clonotype was observed at least ten times. CDR3: CASSHEGPQNTEAFF. The CDR3 DNA sequence: TGTGCCAGCAGCCATGAGGGGCCGCAGAACACTGAAGCTTTCTTT. V usage is TRBV7-8 and J usage is TRBJ1-1, with D tentatively TRBD1 (5 bases). V gave up 5 bases and J gave up 1 base, with 14 bases separating them. There are 15 residues in the CDR3. Looked up from germline, CDR1 is SGHVS and CDR2 is FQNEAQ.

This clonotype occurred a few times. DNA for the CDR3: TGTGCCAGCAGCTCCGCCGGGACAGTGCCAAACATTCAGTACTTC. Protein sequence: CASSSAGTVPNIQYF. The chain links TRBV5-5 to TRBJ2-4; 7 bases map to TRBD1. From germline, CDR1 is SGHKS and CDR2 YYEKEE (reference sequence). Trimming took 3 bases from V and 6 from J; bases not matched to a gene: 9. The length of the CDR3 is 15 residues.

This chain uses TRBV12-3 or TRBV12-4 with TRBJ1-4, with 8 bases identical to TRBD1. This CDR3 is built from 17 residues. V gave up 6 bases and J gave up 8 bases; unmatched junction bases: 17. CDR3 region: CASSSVDRDDGKEKLFF. The CDR3 bases are TGTGCCAGCAGCTCTGTGGACAGGGACGATGGCAAAGAAAAACTGTTTTTT.

The chain has TRBV20-1 and TRBJ1-4; 10 nucleotides match TRBD1. CDR1 and CDR2 (germline): DFQATT, SNEGSKA (reference sequence). The CDR3 loop spans 17 amino acids. V was pared by 4 bases and J by 8 bases, with 16 bases of the junction left unmatched. CDR3 amino acids: CSATQPGQGTLREKLFF. For the CDR3, the DNA is TGCAGTGCTACTCAGCCGGGACAGGGGACTTTAAGGGAAAAACTGTTTTTT.

This chain uses TRBV7-6 with TRBJ2-1; 7 positions match TRBD2. In germline, CDR1 is SGHVS, CDR2 FNYEAQ. CDR3 length equals 13 residues. V shed 3 bases, J shed 6 bases, and the junction held 2 bases outside the gene matches. As DNA, the CDR3 is TGTGCCAGCAGCTTGGGGGGGTCCAATGAGCAGTTCTTC. Translating gives CASSLGGSNEQFF.

This clonotype was seen many times. This chain uses TRBV6-6 with TRBJ1-2, with a tentative D call TRBD1 (6 bases). The CDR3 length is 15 residues. Trimming stripped 3 bases from V and 5 bases from J, with 16 bases between. Germline CDR1 and CDR2: MNHNY and SVGAGI (reference sequence). CDR3 in DNA: TGTGCCAGCAGTTATCTTAGGACAGACCCTTATGGCTACACCTTC. Protein: CASSYLRTDPYGYTF.

Many counts were recorded for this clonotype. The rearrangement uses TRBV4-1 and TRBJ1-5; D gene uncertain. The V end lost 0 bases, the J end lost 4 bases, and 16 bases lay between the germline ends. CDR1 and CDR2 from the germline V gene are MGHRA and YSYEKL. The CDR3 loop spans 17 amino acids. The CDR3 DNA reads TGCGCCAGCAGCCAAGACCCGACCGACGTGGGGAATCAGCCCCAGCATTTT. It is translated as CASSQDPTDVGNQPQHF.

This clonotype was recorded many times. The chain links TRBV6-2 or TRBV6-3 to TRBJ2-4, with a possible D match to TRBD1 (5 bases). The germline CDR1 and CDR2 sequences are MNHEY and SVGEGT. With 5 bases removed from V and 11 bases from J, the gap between germline ends came to 19 bases. The CDR3 totals 14 residues. The CDR3 sequence is CASSTTKGPAFQYF. In nucleotides, the CDR3 is TGTGCCAGCAGTACTACTAAGGGGCCCGCTTTTCAGTACTTC.

The chain carries TRBV10-3 and TRBJ1-2; TRBD1 is a possible D gene (6 bases). This CDR3 has 13 amino acids. Germline assignment: CDR1 ENHRY and CDR2 SYGVKD. V gave up 7 bases and J gave up 1 base, with 10 bases separating them. The CDR3 nucleotides are TGTGCCATCACCCCGGACAGTAACTATGGCTACACCTTC. Protein: CAITPDSNYGYTF.

This clonotype was observed many times. J is TRBJ1-1 and V is TRBV6-1; the D gene is possibly TRBD1 (5 bases). This CDR3 comprises 14 residues. Deletions cut 6 bases from V and 4 bases from J, with 15 bases between. Germline V gives CDR1 MNHNS, CDR2 SASEGT. The CDR3 spells CASRLQELGTEAFF. The DNA for the CDR3 is TGTGCCAGCAGATTACAGGAATTGGGCACTGAAGCTTTCTTT.

This clonotype came up many times. Germline is not matched at one junction end, which may reflect a read error. V is TRBV20-1 and J is TRBJ1-1; D is unresolved. This CDR3 is built from 10 residues. The germline gives CDR1 DFQATT, CDR2 SNEGSKA (reference sequence). The CDR3 sequence is CSARGPRLLF. The CDR3 DNA reads as TGCAGTGCTAGGGGTCCCAGACTCCTTTTT.

This clonotype showed up many times. V is TRBV2 and J is TRBJ2-5; 8 nucleotides agree with TRBD2. This CDR3 spans 14 amino acids. Germline trimming cut 6 bases from V and 5 bases from J; bases unmatched to any gene: 8. Germline V gives CDR1 SNHLY, CDR2 FYNNEI. The CDR3: CASSNAGGWETQYF. DNA of the CDR3: TGTGCCAGCAGCAACGCGGGGGGTTGGGAGACCCAGTACTTC.

The chain employs TRBV7-8 and TRBJ2-5, with D possibly TRBD2 on 5 matching bases. Trimming removed 5 bases from V and 4 bases from J, with 11 bases in between. Germline V gene lookup returns CDR1 SGHVS and CDR2 FQNEAQ. The CDR3 sequence is 13 residues long. The CDR3 region is CASSPTRRETQYF. Here the CDR3 DNA reads TGTGCCAGCAGCCCTACTAGAAGAGAGACCCAGTACTTC.

This clonotype was recorded at least ten times. The chain combines TRBV12-3 or TRBV12-4 with TRBJ1-5, with 8 bases matching TRBD1. With V trimmed by 5 bases and J by 4 bases, 4 bases remained unmatched. The CDR3 loop spans 14 amino acids. CDR3 amino acids: CASSITGGNQPQHF. CDR3 DNA: TGTGCCAGCAGTATAACAGGGGGTAATCAGCCCCAGCATTTT.

This clonotype was picked up many times. The chain recombines TRBV6-2 or TRBV6-3 with TRBJ1-5; D not certain. V was clipped by 4 bases and J by 1 base, with 14 bases between them. There are 16 residues in the CDR3. From germline, CDR1 is MNHEY and CDR2 SVGEGT. The CDR3 loop is CASSFGGSMSNQPQHF. In nucleotides, the CDR3 is TGTGCCAGCAGTTTCGGCGGATCTATGAGCAATCAGCCCCAGCATTTT.

This clonotype appeared a few times. V gene TRBV7-3 combines with J gene TRBJ1-1; D call uncertain. This CDR3 spans 15 amino acids. Per the germline V gene, CDR1 is SGHTA and CDR2 is FQGTGA. The V end was cut by 2 bases, the J end by 5 bases, with 15 bases between. CDR3 sequence reads: CASSLEGSIITEAFF. CDR3 in DNA: TGTGCCAGCAGCTTAGAAGGGTCCATAATTACTGAAGCTTTCTTT. The whole variable domain, filled in from reference TRBV7-3 and TRBJ1-1, reads GAGVSQTPSNKVTEKGKYVELRCDPISGHTALYWYRQSLGQGPEFLIYFQGTGAADDSGLPNDRFFAVRPEGSVSTLKIQRTERGDSAVYLCASSLEGSIITEAFFGQGTRLTVV.

This chain uses TRBV4-3 with TRBJ2-3; no clear D. CDR3 length: 16 residues. Trimming shortened V by 0 bases and J by 2 bases, and 12 bases separated the two germline ends. Germline values: CDR1 LGHNA, CDR2 YSLEER. The CDR3 DNA is TGCGCCAGCAGCCAAGATAAAGGGCTCGACACAGATACGCAGTATTTT. This sequence encodes CASSQDKGLDTDTQYF.

This clonotype was seen at least ten times. V is TRBV5-5 and J is TRBJ2-7, with D perhaps TRBD1 (5 bases). V shed 5 bases and J shed 5 bases, with 8 bases lying between them. Germline V gives CDR1 SGHKS, CDR2 YYEKEE (reference sequence). There are 11 residues in the CDR3. The CDR3 loop reads CASRKTDEQYF. DNA of the CDR3: TGTGCCAGCAGGAAGACAGACGAGCAGTACTTC.

This clonotype was observed many times. The chain is built from TRBV6-2 or TRBV6-3 and TRBJ1-1; the D is unclear. The CDR3 is 12 residues long. Germline V gives CDR1 MNHEY, CDR2 SVGEGT. V lost 0 bases and J 7 bases, leaving 6 bases between the germline ends. The CDR3 here is CASSYSAVEAFF. The CDR3 DNA sequence: TGTGCCAGCAGTTACTCGGCAGTTGAAGCTTTCTTT.

This clonotype occurred many times. The chain combines TRBV6-6 with TRBJ1-1; D is possibly TRBD1 (6 bases). The V gene's germline CDR1 is MNHNY and CDR2 SVGAGI (reference sequence). V was shortened by 6 bases and J by 3 bases, with 14 bases between the two germline ends. The CDR3 covers 14 residues. The CDR3 spells CASRSGAGDTEAFF. For the CDR3, the DNA is TGTGCCAGCAGGTCAGGGGCGGGGGACACTGAAGCTTTCTTT.

This clonotype occurred many times. The V call is TRBV6-2 or TRBV6-3, the J call TRBJ1-2, with 7 positions matching TRBD1. The CDR3 has 15 residues. J was trimmed by 3 bases and V by 5 bases; bases with no gene match: 9. The germline V gene has CDR1 MNHEY and CDR2 SVGEGT. CDR3 nucleotide sequence: TGTGCCAGCAGTACGACAGGGATTCCCGACTATGGCTACACCTTC. Translating gives CASSTTGIPDYGYTF.

This clonotype was found many times. The chain links TRBV12-3 or TRBV12-4 to TRBJ1-5, with D unresolved. V was shortened by 3 bases and J by 4 bases, with 10 bases between the two germline ends. The CDR3 loop spans 14 amino acids. This chain's CDR3 is CASSFSGLNQPQHF. The DNA for the CDR3 is TGTGCCAGCAGTTTTTCAGGTTTGAATCAGCCCCAGCATTTT.

This clonotype was found many times. The J gene is TRBJ2-3, the V gene TRBV6-4, with TRBD1 matching over 10 bases. The CDR3 is made up of 15 amino acids. Per germline, CDR1 MRHNA and CDR2 SNTAGT. Germline trimming cut 5 bases from V and 1 base from J; bases unmatched to any gene: 3. CDR3 coding DNA: TGTGCCAGCAGTCCCGGGACAGGGGGCACAGATACGCAGTATTTT. This gives the protein CASSPGTGGTDTQYF.

This clonotype appeared a few times. The rearrangement uses TRBV18 and TRBJ1-3; TRBD1 aligns across 7 bases. The CDR3 has 16 amino acids. The germline V gene has CDR1 KGHSH and CDR2 LQKENI. V gave up 3 bases and J gave up 3 bases; unmatched junction bases: 8. CDR3 nucleotide sequence: TGTGCCAGCTCACCTGACCGGACAGGTGGTGGAAACACCATATATTTT. Protein sequence: CASSPDRTGGGNTIYF. Based on the CDR3 plus reference TRBV18 and TRBJ1-3, the full variable domain is NAGVMQNPRHLVRRRGQEARLRCSPMKGHSHVYWYRQLPEEGLKFMVYLQKENIIDESGMPKERFSAEFPKEGPSILRIQQVVRGDSAAYFCASSPDRTGGGNTIYFGEGSWLTVV.

This clonotype has just a few counts. The rearrangement joins TRBV2 to TRBJ2-1; unclear D gene. Germline V gene data show CDR1 as SNHLY and CDR2 as FYNNEI. The CDR3 loop spans 15 amino acids. Deletions cut 4 bases from V and 2 bases from J, with 12 bases between. CDR3: CASSALFLPYNEQFF. CDR3 bases: TGTGCCAGCAGTGCGTTATTCCTCCCCTACAATGAGCAGTTCTTC.

The V and J genes are TRBV23-1 and TRBJ2-2; D is undetermined. TRBV23-1 is an ORF, and what it does is uncertain. The CDR3 runs 14 residues. The ends were cut back, 8 bases at V and 5 bases at J, with 15 bases in the middle. The CDR3 sequence: CASPNRRETGELFF. The CDR3 bases are TGCGCCAGCCCTAATAGGAGAGAGACCGGGGAGCTGTTTTTT.

The chain carries TRBV3-1 and TRBJ2-3; 10 bases fit TRBD1. This CDR3 has 15 residues. V dropped 6 bases and J dropped 1; count of bases not matched to a gene: 4. Germline-derived CDR1 and CDR2 are LGHDT and YNNKEL (reference sequence). The CDR3 DNA is TGTGCCAGCAGGGACGACAGGGGGCGCACAGATACGCAGTATTTT. Residues: CASRDDRGRTDTQYF.

This clonotype was recorded many times. This chain uses TRBV5-5 with TRBJ1-5, with D unresolved. Trimming took 0 bases from V and 5 from J, leaving 9 bases between them. CDR1 is SGHKS, CDR2 YYEKEE, per germline (reference sequence). CDR3 length: 14 amino acids. The CDR3 region has the DNA TGTGCCAGCAGCTTGGCGCCCGGAGATCAGCCCCAGCATTTT. Residues: CASSLAPGDQPQHF.